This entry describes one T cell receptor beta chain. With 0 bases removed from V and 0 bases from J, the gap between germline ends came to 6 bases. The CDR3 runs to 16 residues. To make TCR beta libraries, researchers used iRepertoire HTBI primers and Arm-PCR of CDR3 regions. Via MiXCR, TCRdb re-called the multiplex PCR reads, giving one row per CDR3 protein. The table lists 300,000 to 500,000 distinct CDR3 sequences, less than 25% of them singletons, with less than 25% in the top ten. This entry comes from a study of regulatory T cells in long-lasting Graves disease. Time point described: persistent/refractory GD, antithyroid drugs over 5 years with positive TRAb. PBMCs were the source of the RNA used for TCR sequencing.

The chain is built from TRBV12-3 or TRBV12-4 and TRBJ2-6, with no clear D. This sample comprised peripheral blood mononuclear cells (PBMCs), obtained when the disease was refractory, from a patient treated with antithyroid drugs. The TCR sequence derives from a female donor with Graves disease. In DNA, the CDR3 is TGTGCCAGCAGTTTAGCGACCCCCTCTGGGGCCAACGTCCTGACTTTC. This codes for CASSLATPSGANVLTF.